This T cell receptor beta chain originates from a study of CD4 T cells in relation to SARS-CoV-2 and coronaviruses. Study context: PBMCs were cultured with antigen for less than twelve days before TCR beta sequencing. No peptide or an HIV-1 Nef peptide pool served as negative control.

As to this clone: What it recognizes is unknown.

CDR1 SGHTA and CDR2 FQGTGA come from the germline V gene. This CDR3 is 15 amino acids long. Trimming left V 2 bases short and J 2 bases short, with 13 bases between. CD4+ T cells from unexposed donors were obtained before the COVID-19 pandemic (2011-2018). Isolation of CD4+ T cells took place after less than 13 days in culture. Cells permitting, SARS-CoV-2 S/N and four cold-coronavirus spikes were tested on unexposed-donor CD4+ T cells. The repertoire was sequenced with immunoSEQ multiplex PCR; TCRdb's copy has only in-frame clones and lacks some. The repertoire holds tens of thousands of clones, with more than 65% as singletons.

Input material: CD4+ T cells from PBMCs, cultured in vitro. This TCR was sampled from a human donor in good health. The chain uses TRBV7-3 and TRBJ2-7, with D perhaps matching TRBD1 or TRBD2 (6 bases each). CDR3 nucleotides: TGTGCCAGCAGCTTAGTCCAGGGGACTGCCTACGAGCAGTACTTC. Translating it yields CASSLVQGTAYEQYF.